This T cell receptor (beta chain) was found in a study of blood T cell repertoires in COVID-19. Study-level background: From the United States, Italy and Spain came samples of acute and convalescent COVID-19. In each case, the material was cDNA or gDNA derived from T cells, B-cell-depleted T cells, or PBMCs.

The CDR3 has 16 residues. The germline gives CDR1 SGDLS, CDR2 YYNGEE. Trimming took off 4 bases at V and 7 bases at J, with 23 bases between the two ends. Authors' processing steps: Scientists estimated how many nucleated cells there were by amplifying reference gene primers. The protocol was immunoSEQ multiplex PCR, while the TCRdb copy is restricted to in-frame clones and leaves out a portion. V, J and clone size are those of that table, while D and trimming were read from the DNA. This table has about 78,000 clones, roughly 86% appearing once. This clone was seen once. The chain is built from TRBV9 and TRBJ1-2, with D possibly being TRBD1 (5 bases). The sample was peripheral blood. The TCR comes from a middle-aged man with active or convalescent COVID-19. The CDR3 protein is CASSPQEGQGLGGYTF. In DNA form, the CDR3 reads TGTGCCAGCAGCCCCCAGGAAGGGCAGGGCCTTGGTGGCTACACCTTC.